The text below deals with one TCR beta chain. Original handling: The authors estimated nucleated cell counts from reference gene primer amplification. The method was immunoSEQ multiplex PCR; TCRdb's version includes in-frame clones alone and lacks a portion of them. Clonal size and the V and J genes are those of that table, whereas D and trimming came from the DNA. The sample lists hundreds of thousands of clones, 80% to 95% occurring once. Trimming stripped 7 bases from V and 3 bases from J, with 19 bases between. CDR1 is SEHNR, CDR2 FQNEAQ, per germline (reference sequence). The CDR3 has 15 amino acids. The sample originates from a study of blood T cell repertoires in COVID-19.

The sample taken for sequencing was peripheral blood. The clonotype comes from a man aged 60 to 69 with COVID-19, enrolled during active disease. This rearrangement joins TRBV7-9 to TRBJ2-7; D possibly corresponds to TRBD1 (6 bases). DNA of the CDR3: TGTGCCAGCACCGGCCGGGACAATAACTTCTACGAGCAGTACTTC. This translates into CASTGRDNNFYEQYF.